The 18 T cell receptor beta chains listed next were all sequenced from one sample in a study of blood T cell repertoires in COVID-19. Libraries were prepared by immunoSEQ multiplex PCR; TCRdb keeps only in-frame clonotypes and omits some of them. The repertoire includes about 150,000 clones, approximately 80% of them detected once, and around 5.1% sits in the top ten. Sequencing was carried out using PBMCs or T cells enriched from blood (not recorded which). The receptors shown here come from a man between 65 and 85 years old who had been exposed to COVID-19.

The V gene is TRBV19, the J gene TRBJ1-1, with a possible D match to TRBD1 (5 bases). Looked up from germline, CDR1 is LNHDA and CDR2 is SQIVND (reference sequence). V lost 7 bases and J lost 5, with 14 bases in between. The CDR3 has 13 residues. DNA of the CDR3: TGTGCCAGTACGGGGGAGAGGAGGACTGAAGCTTTCTTT. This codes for CASTGERRTEAFF.

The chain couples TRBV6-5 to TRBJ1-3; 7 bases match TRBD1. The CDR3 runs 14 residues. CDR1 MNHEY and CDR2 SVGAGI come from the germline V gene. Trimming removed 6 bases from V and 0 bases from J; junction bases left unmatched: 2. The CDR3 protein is CASSRQGSGNTIYF. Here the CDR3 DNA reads TGTGCCAGCAGCCGACAGGGCTCTGGAAACACCATATATTTT.

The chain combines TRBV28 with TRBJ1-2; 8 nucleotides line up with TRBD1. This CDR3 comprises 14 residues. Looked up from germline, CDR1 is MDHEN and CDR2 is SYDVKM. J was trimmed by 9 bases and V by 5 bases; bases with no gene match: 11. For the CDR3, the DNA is TGTGCCAGCAGTGCGGACGCAGGGGGCGGCAGCTACACCTTC. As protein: CASSADAGGGSYTF.

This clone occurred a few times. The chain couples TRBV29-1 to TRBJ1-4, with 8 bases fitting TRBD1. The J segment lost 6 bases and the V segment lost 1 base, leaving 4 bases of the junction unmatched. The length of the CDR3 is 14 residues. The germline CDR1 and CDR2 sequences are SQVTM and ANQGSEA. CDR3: CSVEGQGTDEKLFF. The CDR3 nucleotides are TGCAGCGTTGAAGGACAGGGGACGGATGAAAAACTGTTTTTT.

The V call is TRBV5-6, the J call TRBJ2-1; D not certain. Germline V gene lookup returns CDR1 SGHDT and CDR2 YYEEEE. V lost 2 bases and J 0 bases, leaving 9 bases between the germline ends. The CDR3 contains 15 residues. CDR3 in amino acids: CASSLDFSSYNEQFF. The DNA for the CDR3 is TGTGCCAGCAGCTTAGACTTTAGCTCCTACAATGAGCAGTTCTTC.

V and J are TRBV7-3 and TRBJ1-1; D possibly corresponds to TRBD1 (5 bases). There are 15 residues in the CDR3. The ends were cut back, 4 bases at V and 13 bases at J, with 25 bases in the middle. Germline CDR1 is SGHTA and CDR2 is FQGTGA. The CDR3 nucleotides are TGTGCCAGCAGCTCCTATTCACCCAGCGGGGGGACGCTTTTCTTT. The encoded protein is CASSSYSPSGGTLFF.

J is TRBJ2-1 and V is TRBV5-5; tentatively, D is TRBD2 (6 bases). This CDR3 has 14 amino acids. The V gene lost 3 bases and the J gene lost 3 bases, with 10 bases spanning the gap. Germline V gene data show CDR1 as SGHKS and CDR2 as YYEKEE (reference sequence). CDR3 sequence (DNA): TGTGCCAGCAGCTCTCGGGGGATCTACAATGAGCAGTTCTTC. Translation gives CASSSRGIYNEQFF.

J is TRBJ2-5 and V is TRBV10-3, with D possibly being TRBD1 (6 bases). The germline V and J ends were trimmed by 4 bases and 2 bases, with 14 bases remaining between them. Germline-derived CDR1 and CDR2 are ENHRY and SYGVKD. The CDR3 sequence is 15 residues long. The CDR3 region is CAISVNRELQETQYF. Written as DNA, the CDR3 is TGTGCCATCAGTGTTAACAGGGAGCTACAAGAGACCCAGTACTTC.

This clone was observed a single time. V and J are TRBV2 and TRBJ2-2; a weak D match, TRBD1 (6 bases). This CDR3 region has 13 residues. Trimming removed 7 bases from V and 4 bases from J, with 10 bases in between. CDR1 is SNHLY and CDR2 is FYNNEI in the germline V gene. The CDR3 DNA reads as TGTGCCAGCACCTTGGACAGCACCGGGGAGCTGTTTTTT. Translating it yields CASTLDSTGELFF.

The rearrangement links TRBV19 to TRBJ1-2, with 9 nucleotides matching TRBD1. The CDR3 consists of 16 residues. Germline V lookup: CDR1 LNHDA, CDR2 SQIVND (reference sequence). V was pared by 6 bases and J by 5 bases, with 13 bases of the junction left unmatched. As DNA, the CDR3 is TGTGCCAGTAGCCTTACGGGGACAGGGAATGTGTATGGCTACACCTTC. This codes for CASSLTGTGNVYGYTF.

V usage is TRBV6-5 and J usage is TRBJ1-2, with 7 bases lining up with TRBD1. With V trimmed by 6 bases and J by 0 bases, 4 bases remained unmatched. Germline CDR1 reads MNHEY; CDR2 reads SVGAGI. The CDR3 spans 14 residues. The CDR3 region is CASSWGQPNYGYTF. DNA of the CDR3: TGTGCCAGCAGCTGGGGACAGCCTAACTATGGCTACACCTTC.

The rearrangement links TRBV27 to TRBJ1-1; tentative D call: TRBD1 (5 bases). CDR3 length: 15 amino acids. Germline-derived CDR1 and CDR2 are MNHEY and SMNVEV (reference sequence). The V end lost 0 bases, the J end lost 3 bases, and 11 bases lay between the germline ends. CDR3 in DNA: TGTGCCAGCAGTTTATCTTGGGGCTTGGACACTGAAGCTTTCTTT. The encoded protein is CASSLSWGLDTEAFF.

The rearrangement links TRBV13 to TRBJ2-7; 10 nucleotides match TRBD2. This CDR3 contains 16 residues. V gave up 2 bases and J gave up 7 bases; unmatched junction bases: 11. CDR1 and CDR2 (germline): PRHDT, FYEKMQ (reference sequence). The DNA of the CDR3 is TGTGCCAGCAGCTTATTAGCGGGGGGTCTTCCTTGGGAGCAGTACTTC. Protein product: CASSLLAGGLPWEQYF. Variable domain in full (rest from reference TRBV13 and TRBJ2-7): AAGVIQSPRHLIKEKRETATLKCYPIPRHDTVYWYQQGPGQDPQFLISFYEKMQSDKGSIPDRFSAQQFSDYHSELNMSSLELGDSALYFCASSLLAGGLPWEQYFGPGTRLTVT.

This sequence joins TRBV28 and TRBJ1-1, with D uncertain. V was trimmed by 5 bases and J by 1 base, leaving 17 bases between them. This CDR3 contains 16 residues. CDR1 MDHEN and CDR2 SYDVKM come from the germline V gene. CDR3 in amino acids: CASSTHGRGRNTEAFF. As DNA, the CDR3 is TGTGCCAGCAGTACACACGGTCGGGGTCGGAACACTGAAGCTTTCTTT.

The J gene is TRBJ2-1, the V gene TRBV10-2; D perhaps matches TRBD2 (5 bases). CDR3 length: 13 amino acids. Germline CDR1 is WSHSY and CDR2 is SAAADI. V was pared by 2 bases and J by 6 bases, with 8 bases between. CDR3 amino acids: CASSEPSSNEQFF. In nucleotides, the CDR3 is TGCGCCAGCAGTGAGCCTAGCAGCAATGAGCAGTTCTTC.

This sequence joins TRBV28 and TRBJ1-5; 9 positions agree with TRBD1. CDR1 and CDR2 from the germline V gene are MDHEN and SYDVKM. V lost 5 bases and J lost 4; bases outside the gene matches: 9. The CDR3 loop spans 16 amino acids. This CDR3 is CASSGGQGGGNQPQHF. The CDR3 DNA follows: TGTGCCAGCAGTGGGGGACAGGGAGGTGGAAATCAGCCCCAGCATTTT.

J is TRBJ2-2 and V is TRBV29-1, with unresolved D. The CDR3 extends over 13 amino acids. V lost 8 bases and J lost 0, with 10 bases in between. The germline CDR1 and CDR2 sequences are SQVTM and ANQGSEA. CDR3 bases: TGCAGCTTTACCCGAGCGAACACCGGGGAGCTGTTTTTT. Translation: CSFTRANTGELFF.

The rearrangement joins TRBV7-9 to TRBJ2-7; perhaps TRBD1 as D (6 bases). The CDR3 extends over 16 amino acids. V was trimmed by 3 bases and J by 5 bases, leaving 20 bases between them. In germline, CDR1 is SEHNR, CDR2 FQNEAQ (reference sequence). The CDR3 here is CASSFHSGTQAHEQYF. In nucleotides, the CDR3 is TGTGCCAGCAGCTTTCATTCCGGGACACAAGCCCACGAGCAGTACTTC.